This section outlines one T cell receptor beta chain sequence together with its context. Antigen specificity is unknown. The record originates from a study of beta chain features in type 1 diabetes. Findings of the study overall: There was a moderate but significant shortening of TCRB CDR3s in all four CD4+ subsets of Type 1 diabetes patients.

Expressed TCRB transcripts got sequenced, as all isolated RNA was reverse transcribed. Using immunoSEQ multiplex PCR, the repertoire was profiled, and TCRdb retains in-frame clones only, with some absent. The sample lists nearly 700,000 clones, roughly 12% seen once, with approximately 0.022% in the top ten. The V segment lost 2 bases and the J segment 7 bases; nucleotides outside the gene matches: 12. Germline V gene sequence: CDR1 SGHVS, CDR2 FQNEAQ. The CDR3 runs to 17 residues. The sample consisted of naive CD4+ T cells from blood. The receptor comes from a man aged 18 to 29 with type 1 diabetes. The V call is TRBV7-8, the J call TRBJ2-1, with 9 bases lining up with TRBD2. The CDR3 sequence: CASSLTGSGGRGNEQFF. DNA of the CDR3: TGTGCCAGCAGCTTAACAGGTAGCGGGGGACGAGGGAATGAGCAGTTCTTC.